Presented here are 10 T cell receptor beta chains from one specimen sequenced in a study of T cell responses to AZD1222 COVID-19 vaccine. TCRdb's copy holds only in-frame clones and misses some; the assay was immunoSEQ multiplex PCR. The sample shows roughly 200,000 clones, 80% to 95% of them seen only once. This specimen consisted of peripheral blood, obtained 28 days after the second AZD1222 dose. These receptors were collected from an adult who received the AZD1222 COVID-19 vaccine.

The gene calls are TRBV6-4 and TRBJ1-5; 7 bases match TRBD1. Trimming cost V 6 bases and J 2 bases; bases outside gene matches: 10. Per the germline V gene, CDR1 is MRHNA and CDR2 is SNTAGT. CDR3 length: 16 residues. The CDR3 sequence: CASSVVGTVGNQPQHF. The CDR3 DNA reads TGTGCCAGCAGCGTCGTCGGGACAGTTGGCAATCAGCCCCAGCATTTT.

The chain carries TRBV5-1 and TRBJ2-7, with 8 bases that match TRBD2. V lost 4 bases and J lost 6; bases outside the gene matches: 12. The germline gives CDR1 SGHRS, CDR2 YFSETQ. The CDR3 has 15 residues. CDR3 region: CASSPTAGGMLEQYF. The CDR3 region has the DNA TGCGCCAGCAGCCCTACCGCGGGGGGTATGCTCGAGCAGTACTTC.

The chain uses TRBV6-1 and TRBJ1-4; unclear D gene. Trimming shortened V by 3 bases and J by 3 bases, and 11 bases separated the two germline ends. The length of the CDR3 is 15 residues. Germline V gene lookup returns CDR1 MNHNS and CDR2 SASEGT. The CDR3 spells CASSDFGRPNEKLFF. Here the CDR3 DNA reads TGTGCCAGCAGTGATTTTGGCAGACCTAATGAAAAACTGTTTTTT.

This sequence joins TRBV21-1 and TRBJ2-1. TRBV21-1 is flagged as a pseudogene. The CDR3 has 15 residues. The DNA of the CDR3 is TGTGCCAGCAGTTTTTCGGGACCCATATACAATGAGCAGTTCTTC. It encodes CASSFSGPIYNEQFF.

The V gene is TRBV27, the J gene TRBJ2-5, with TRBD2 identical over 12 bases. Germline V gene data show CDR1 as MNHEY and CDR2 as SMNVEV (reference sequence). Trimming removed 5 bases from V and 4 bases from J; junction bases left unmatched: 2. CDR3 length: 14 residues. The CDR3 region has the DNA TGTGCCAGCAGTGGACTAGCGGGAAGAGAGACCCAGTACTTC. Translation: CASSGLAGRETQYF.

The chain couples TRBV7-9 to TRBJ2-1; tentative D call: TRBD2 (6 bases). V gave up 6 bases and J gave up 8 bases, with 20 bases separating them. The CDR3 sequence is 15 residues long. CDR1 is SEHNR, CDR2 FQNEAQ, per germline (reference sequence). In DNA form, the CDR3 reads TGTGCCAGCAGATCCCCCCCGTGGAGGGGCGATGAGCAGTTCTTC. Residues: CASRSPPWRGDEQFF. Full variable domain (rest looked up from reference TRBV7-9 and TRBJ2-1): DTGVSQNPRHKITKRGQNVTFRCDPISEHNRLYWYRQTLGQGPEFLTYFQNEAQLEKSRLLSDRFSAERPKGSFSTLEIQRTEQGDSAMYLCASRSPPWRGDEQFFGPGTRLTVL.

This chain uses TRBV2 with TRBJ1-1, with 9 bases identical to TRBD1. Germline lookup yields CDR1 SNHLY and CDR2 FYNNEI. The CDR3 is 16 amino acids. V trimming: 1 base; J trimming: 3 bases; junction bases outside the gene matches: 6. The CDR3 loop reads CASSEGLTGGHTEAFF. In DNA, the CDR3 is TGTGCCAGCAGTGAAGGGTTAACAGGGGGCCACACTGAAGCTTTCTTT.

The J gene is TRBJ1-1, the V gene TRBV2, with D possibly being TRBD1 (5 bases). CDR1 and CDR2 (germline): SNHLY, FYNNEI. This CDR3 has 12 amino acids. Trimming stripped 6 bases from V and 4 bases from J, with 9 bases between. Here the CDR3 DNA reads TGTGCCAGCAGGGGGCTTAGCACTGAAGCTTTCTTT. Protein product: CASRGLSTEAFF.

V usage is TRBV24-1 and J usage is TRBJ2-1; 10 nucleotides match TRBD2. The CDR3 extends over 13 amino acids. Germline values: CDR1 KGHDR, CDR2 SFDVKD. Unmatched junction bases numbered 4, after V lost 5 bases and J lost 10 bases. The CDR3 is CATSVLAGGEQFF. The CDR3 DNA reads as TGTGCCACCAGTGTTTTAGCGGGAGGCGAGCAGTTCTTC.

The chain combines TRBV6-5 with TRBJ1-2; D is possibly TRBD1 (6 bases). The CDR3 length is 14 residues. Germline V CDR1 and CDR2: MNHEY, SVGAGI. Trimming removed 0 bases at V and 4 bases at J, with 9 bases between. The CDR3 sequence is CASSYSGTTYGYTF. For the CDR3, the DNA is TGTGCCAGCAGTTACTCGGGGACAACCTATGGCTACACCTTC.